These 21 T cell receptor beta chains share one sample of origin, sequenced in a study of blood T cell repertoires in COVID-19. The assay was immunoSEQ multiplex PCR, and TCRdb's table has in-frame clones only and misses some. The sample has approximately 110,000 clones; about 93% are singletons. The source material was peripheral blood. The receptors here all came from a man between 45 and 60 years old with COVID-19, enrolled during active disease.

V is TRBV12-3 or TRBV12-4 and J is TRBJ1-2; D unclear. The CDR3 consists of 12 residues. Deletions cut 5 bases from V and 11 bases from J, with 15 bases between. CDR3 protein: CASSLIDTLYTF. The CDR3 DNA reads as TGTGCCAGCAGTCTCATCGACACTTTATACACCTTC.

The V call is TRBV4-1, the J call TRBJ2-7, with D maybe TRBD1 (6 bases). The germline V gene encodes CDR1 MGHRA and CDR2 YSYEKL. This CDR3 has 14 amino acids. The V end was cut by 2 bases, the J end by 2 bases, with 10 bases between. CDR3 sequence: CASSQQGSPYEQYF. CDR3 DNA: TGCGCCAGCAGCCAACAGGGGTCCCCCTACGAGCAGTACTTC.

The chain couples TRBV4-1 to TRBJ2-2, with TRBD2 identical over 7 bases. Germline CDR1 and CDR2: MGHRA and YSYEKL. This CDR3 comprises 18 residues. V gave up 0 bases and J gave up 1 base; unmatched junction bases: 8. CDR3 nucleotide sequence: TGCGCCAGCAGCCAAGATCGGGCCGTAGCGGGGAACACCGGGGAGCTGTTTTTT. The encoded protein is CASSQDRAVAGNTGELFF.

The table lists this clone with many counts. The CDR3 DNA reads as TGTGCCAGCAGCCCCCGTATAAATAATTCACCCCTCCACTTT. Translation: CASSPRINNSPLHF. The chain employs TRBV7-2 and TRBJ1-6; no clear D gene. The CDR3 has 14 residues. V was pared by 5 bases and J by 5 bases, with 10 bases between. CDR1 and CDR2 from the germline V gene are SGHTA and FQGNSA.

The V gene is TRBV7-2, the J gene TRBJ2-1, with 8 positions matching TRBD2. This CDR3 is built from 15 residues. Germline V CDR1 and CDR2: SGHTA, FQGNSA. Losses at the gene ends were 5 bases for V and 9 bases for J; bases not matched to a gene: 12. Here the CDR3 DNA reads TGTGCCAGCAGCCCCAGGGGAGCGGGAGCTCTTGAGCAGTTCTTC. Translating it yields CASSPRGAGALEQFF. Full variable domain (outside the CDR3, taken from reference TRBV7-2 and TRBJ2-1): GAGVSQSPSNKVTEKGKDVELRCDPISGHTALYWYRQSLGQGLEFLIYFQGNSAPDKSGLPSDRFSAERTGGSVSTLTIQRTQQEDSAVYLCASSPRGAGALEQFFGPGTRLTVL.

The CDR3 reads CSVEGGEGFNEQFF. CDR3 bases: TGCAGCGTTGAAGGAGGGGAGGGCTTCAATGAGCAGTTCTTC. This chain uses TRBV29-1 with TRBJ2-1, with TRBD2 matching 7 bases. Looked up from germline, CDR1 is SQVTM and CDR2 is ANQGSEA. V lost 1 base and J lost 6; bases outside the gene matches: 6. The CDR3 loop spans 14 amino acids.

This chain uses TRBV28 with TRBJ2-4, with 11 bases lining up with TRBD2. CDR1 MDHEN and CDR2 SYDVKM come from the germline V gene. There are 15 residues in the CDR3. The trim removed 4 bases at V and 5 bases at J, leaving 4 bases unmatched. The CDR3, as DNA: TGTGCCAGCAGTTCTAGCGGGAGGCTCCAAAACATTCAGTACTTC. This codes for CASSSSGRLQNIQYF.

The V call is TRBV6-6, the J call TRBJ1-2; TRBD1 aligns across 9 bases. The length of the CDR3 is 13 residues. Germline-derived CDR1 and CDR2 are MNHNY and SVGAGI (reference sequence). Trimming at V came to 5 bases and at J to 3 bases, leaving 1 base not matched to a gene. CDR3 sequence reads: CASSRQGDYGYTF. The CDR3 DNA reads TGTGCCAGCAGTAGACAGGGGGACTATGGCTACACCTTC.

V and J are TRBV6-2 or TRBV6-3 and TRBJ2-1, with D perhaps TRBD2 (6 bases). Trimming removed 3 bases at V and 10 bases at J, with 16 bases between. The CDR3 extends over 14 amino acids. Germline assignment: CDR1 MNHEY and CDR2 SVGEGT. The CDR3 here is CASSYGSGRPEQFF. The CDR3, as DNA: TGTGCCAGCAGTTATGGTAGCGGACGACCGGAGCAGTTCTTC.

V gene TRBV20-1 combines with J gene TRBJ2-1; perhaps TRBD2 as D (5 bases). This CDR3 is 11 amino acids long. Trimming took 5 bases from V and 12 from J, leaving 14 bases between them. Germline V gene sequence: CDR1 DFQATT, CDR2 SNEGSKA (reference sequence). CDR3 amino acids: CSAVTSSGQFF. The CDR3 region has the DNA TGCAGTGCTGTAACTAGTTCCGGGCAGTTCTTC.

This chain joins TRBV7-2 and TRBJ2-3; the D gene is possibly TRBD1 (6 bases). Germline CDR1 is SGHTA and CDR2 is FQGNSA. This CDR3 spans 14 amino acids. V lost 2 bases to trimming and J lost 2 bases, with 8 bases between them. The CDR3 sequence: CASSLRGSTDTQYF. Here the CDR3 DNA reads TGTGCCAGCAGCTTAAGGGGGTCCACAGATACGCAGTATTTT.

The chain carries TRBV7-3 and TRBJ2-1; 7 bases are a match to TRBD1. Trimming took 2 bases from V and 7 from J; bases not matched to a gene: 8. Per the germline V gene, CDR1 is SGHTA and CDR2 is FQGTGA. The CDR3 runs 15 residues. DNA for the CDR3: TGTGCCAGCAGCTTATCCCGGGACAGACGGAATGAGCAGTTCTTC. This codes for CASSLSRDRRNEQFF.

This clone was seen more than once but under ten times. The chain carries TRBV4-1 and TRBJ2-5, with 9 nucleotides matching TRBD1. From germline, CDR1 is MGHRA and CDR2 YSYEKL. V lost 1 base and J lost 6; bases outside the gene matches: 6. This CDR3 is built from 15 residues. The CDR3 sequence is CASSQVGTGKQTQYF. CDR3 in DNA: TGCGCCAGCAGCCAAGTCGGGACAGGGAAGCAGACCCAGTACTTC.

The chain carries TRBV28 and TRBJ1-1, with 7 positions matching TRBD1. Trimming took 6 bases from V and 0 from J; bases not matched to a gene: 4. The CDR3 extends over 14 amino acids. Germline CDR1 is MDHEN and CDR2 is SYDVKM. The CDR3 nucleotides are TGTGCCAGCAGAGGACAGGCCCTGAACACTGAAGCTTTCTTT. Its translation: CASRGQALNTEAFF.

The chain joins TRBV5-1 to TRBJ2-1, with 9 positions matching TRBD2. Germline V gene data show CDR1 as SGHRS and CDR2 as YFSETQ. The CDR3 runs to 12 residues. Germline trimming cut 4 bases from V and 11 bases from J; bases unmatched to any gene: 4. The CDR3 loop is CASSPTSGKQFF. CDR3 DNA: TGCGCCAGCAGCCCGACTAGCGGAAAGCAGTTCTTC.

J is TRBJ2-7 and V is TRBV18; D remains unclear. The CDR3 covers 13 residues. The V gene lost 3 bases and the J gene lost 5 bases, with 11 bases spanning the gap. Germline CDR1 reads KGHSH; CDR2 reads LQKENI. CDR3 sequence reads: CASSPPASDEQYF. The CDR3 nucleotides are TGTGCCAGCTCACCTCCCGCTAGTGACGAGCAGTACTTC.

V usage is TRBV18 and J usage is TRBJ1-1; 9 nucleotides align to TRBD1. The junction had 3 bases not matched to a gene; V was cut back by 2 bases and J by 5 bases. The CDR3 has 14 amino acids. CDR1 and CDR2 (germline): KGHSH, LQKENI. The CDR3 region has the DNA TGTGCCAGCTCACCAACAGGGGGCCAGACTGAAGCTTTCTTT. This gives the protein CASSPTGGQTEAFF.

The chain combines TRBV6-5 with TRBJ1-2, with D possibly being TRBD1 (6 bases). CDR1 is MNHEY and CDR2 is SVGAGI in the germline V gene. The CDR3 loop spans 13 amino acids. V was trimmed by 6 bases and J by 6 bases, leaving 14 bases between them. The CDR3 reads CASRATGTHGYTF. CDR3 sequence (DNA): TGTGCCAGCAGGGCCACAGGGACCCATGGCTACACCTTC.

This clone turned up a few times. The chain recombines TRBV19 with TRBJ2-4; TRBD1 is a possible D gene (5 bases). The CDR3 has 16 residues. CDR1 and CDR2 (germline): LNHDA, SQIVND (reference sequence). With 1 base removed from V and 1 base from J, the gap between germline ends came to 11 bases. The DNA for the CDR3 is TGTGCCAGTAGTATAGGGGGCGCCGGGGCCAAAAACATTCAGTACTTC. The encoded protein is CASSIGGAGAKNIQYF. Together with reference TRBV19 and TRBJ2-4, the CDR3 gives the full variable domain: DGGITQSPKYLFRKEGQNVTLSCEQNLNHDAMYWYRQDPGQGLRLIYYSQIVNDFQKGDIAEGYSVSREKKESFPLTVTSAQKNPTAFYLCASSIGGAGAKNIQYFGAGTRLSVL.

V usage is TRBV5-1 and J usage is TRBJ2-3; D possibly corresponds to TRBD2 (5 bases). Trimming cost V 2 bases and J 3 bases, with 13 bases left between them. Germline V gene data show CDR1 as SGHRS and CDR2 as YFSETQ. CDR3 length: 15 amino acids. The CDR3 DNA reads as TGCGCCAGCAGCTTAAGGTGGGAGCGGACAGATACGCAGTATTTT. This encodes CASSLRWERTDTQYF.

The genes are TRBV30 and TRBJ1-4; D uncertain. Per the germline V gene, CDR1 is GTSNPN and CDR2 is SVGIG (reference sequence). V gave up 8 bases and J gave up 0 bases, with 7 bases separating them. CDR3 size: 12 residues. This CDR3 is CAGLATNEKLFF. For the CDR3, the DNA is TGTGCCGGACTTGCAACTAATGAAAAACTGTTTTTT.